The next 3 T cell receptor beta chains were all read from a single sample in a study of blood T cells in healthy people across ages. A sample-barcoded 5' primer and a J-beta primer mix were used in a second PCR of roughly 7 to 11 cycles. TCRdb ran MiXCR on the 5' RACE reads and lists one entry per CDR3 protein. The profile shows about 1.4 million distinct CDR3 sequences, roughly 64% of them singletons. The sequenced material came from blood. The receptors originated from a man aged 18 to 30 in good health.

V is TRBV19 and J is TRBJ1-3; maybe TRBD1 (5 bases). Germline V gene sequence: CDR1 LNHDA, CDR2 SQIVND (reference sequence). Trimming took off 8 bases at V and 0 bases at J, with 14 bases between the two ends. The CDR3 runs 15 residues. The CDR3 DNA reads TGTGCCAGTCTCGCCGACAGATACTCTGGAAACACCATATATTTT. Translated, it gives CASLADRYSGNTIYF. The full variable domain, its missing parts supplied by reference TRBV19 and TRBJ1-3, is DGGITQSPKYLFRKEGQNVTLSCEQNLNHDAMYWYRQDPGQGLRLIYYSQIVNDFQKGDIAEGYSVSREKKESFPLTVTSAQKNPTAFYLCASLADRYSGNTIYFGEGSWLTVV.

Turning to this clonotype: Being one base from a much bigger clone, this may be a read error. The chain carries TRBV15 and TRBJ2-7; 8 bases match TRBD1. The CDR3 runs 14 residues. Germline values: CDR1 LNHNV, CDR2 YYDKDF (reference sequence). Trimming at V came to 0 bases and at J to 7 bases, leaving 5 bases not matched to a gene. The CDR3 region is CATSRERQGKEQYF. CDR3 nucleotide sequence: TGTGCCACCAGCAGAGAAAGACAGGGGAAGGAGCAGTACTTC.

This clonotype was seen more than once but under ten times. The junction differs from germline at one of its ends, possibly a read error. The chain combines TRBV6-2 or TRBV6-3 with TRBJ2-7; weak D call: TRBD2 (5 bases). Per germline, CDR1 MNHEY and CDR2 SVGEGT. The CDR3 spans 14 residues. CDR3 residues: CASSSDWISFEQYF. The CDR3 nucleotides are TGTGCCAGCAGTTCGGACTGGATCTCCTTCGAGCAGTACTTC.